The next 20 T cell receptor beta chains were all read from a single sample in a study of T-cell reconstitution after alpha-beta-depleted transplantation in children. The authors prepared the TCRbeta library with unique molecular identifiers. TCRdb re-analysed the PCR reads in MiXCR, keeping a single row per CDR3 protein. The sample has around 200,000 distinct CDR3 sequences, roughly 6.8% seen once. The sequencing here drew on PBMCs from the stem cell graft donor, taken from the stem cell graft. The source is a human donor who donated a stem cell graft to a child with Wiskott-Aldrich syndrome.

There are many counts of this clonotype. J is TRBJ1-2 and V is TRBV20-1; D is unclear. In germline, CDR1 is DFQATT, CDR2 SNEGSKA (reference sequence). The CDR3 is made up of 12 amino acids. Trimming stripped 5 bases from V and 2 bases from J, with 9 bases between. The DNA for the CDR3 is TGCAGTGCTGAGACAAGCAACTATGGCTACACCTTC. Translated: CSAETSNYGYTF.

This clonotype has a count of ten or more. The chain uses TRBV5-1 and TRBJ2-3; D might be TRBD2 (5 bases). Germline assignment: CDR1 SGHRS and CDR2 YFSETQ. There are 12 residues in the CDR3. The V gene lost 4 bases and the J gene lost 8 bases, with 11 bases spanning the gap. CDR3 nucleotide sequence: TGCGCCAGCAGCCGTCCAGCGGTTACGCAGTATTTT. Its protein is CASSRPAVTQYF.

This chain joins TRBV4-3 and TRBJ1-4, with 10 bases aligning to TRBD1. J lost 8 bases, V lost 0 bases, and 6 bases had no gene match. Germline lookup yields CDR1 LGHNA and CDR2 YSLEER. CDR3 size: 16 residues. The CDR3 DNA follows: TGCGCCAGCAGCCAAGATGTAGGACAGGGGGGCGAAAAACTGTTTTTT. This codes for CASSQDVGQGGEKLFF.

This clonotype was detected many times. The chain uses TRBV10-1 and TRBJ2-1; 7 nucleotides agree with TRBD2. There are 14 residues in the CDR3. V dropped 6 bases and J dropped 8; count of bases not matched to a gene: 10. Germline CDR1 reads WNHNN; CDR2 reads SYGVQD (reference sequence). The CDR3 coding sequence is TGCGCCAGCAGCCCGGGACTACCCCGGTATGAGCAGTTCTTC. Its translation: CASSPGLPRYEQFF.

This chain uses TRBV27 with TRBJ2-7, with D uncertain. The CDR3 loop spans 13 amino acids. CDR1 and CDR2 from the germline V gene are MNHEY and SMNVEV (reference sequence). Trimming shortened V by 0 bases and J by 6 bases, and 9 bases separated the two germline ends. CDR3: CASSLSQASEQYF. In DNA, the CDR3 is TGTGCCAGCAGTTTATCTCAAGCGAGCGAGCAGTACTTC.

This clonotype was detected ten times or more. This chain joins TRBV10-3 and TRBJ1-5; TRBD1 is a possible D gene (5 bases). V lost 9 bases and J 5 bases, leaving 17 bases between the germline ends. CDR1 and CDR2 (germline): ENHRY, SYGVKD. The CDR3 consists of 14 residues. The CDR3 bases are TGTGCCATTTCTTTGGGGCAGGGCGATCAGCCCCAGCATTTT. Amino acid sequence: CAISLGQGDQPQHF.

This clonotype has just a few counts. J is TRBJ2-5 and V is TRBV7-7; D is perhaps TRBD2 (6 bases). Trimming took 5 bases from V and 7 from J, leaving 14 bases between them. The CDR3 totals 13 residues. In germline, CDR1 is SSHAT, CDR2 FNYEAQ (reference sequence). CDR3 in amino acids: CASSPGLSGTQYF. In nucleotides, the CDR3 is TGTGCCAGCAGCCCGGGACTCTCCGGGACCCAGTACTTC.

This clonotype was found many times. The chain is built from TRBV2 and TRBJ1-3; D is unclear. Germline CDR1 is SNHLY and CDR2 is FYNNEI. The CDR3 is 14 amino acids. Trimming left V 8 bases short and J 2 bases short, with 13 bases between. The chain's CDR3 is CASRPPPTGNTIYF. In DNA form, the CDR3 reads TGTGCCAGCCGACCGCCACCGACTGGAAACACCATATATTTT.

This clonotype has at least ten counts. V usage is TRBV14 and J usage is TRBJ2-6; no clear D. From germline, CDR1 is SGHDN and CDR2 FVKESK. Deletions cut 2 bases from V and 0 bases from J, with 8 bases between. This CDR3 has 16 amino acids. The DNA for the CDR3 is TGTGCCAGCAGCCAATTGCCGCCCTCTGGGGCCAACGTCCTGACTTTC. Its protein product is CASSQLPPSGANVLTF.

Many counts were recorded for this clonotype. The rearrangement links TRBV5-1 to TRBJ1-6, with D hard to call. The V gene's germline CDR1 is SGHRS and CDR2 YFSETQ. The ends were cut back, 0 bases at V and 0 bases at J, with 7 bases in the middle. The CDR3 runs 16 residues. The CDR3 region has the DNA TGCGCCAGCAGCTTGGCGGGGAGCTCCTATAATTCACCCCTCCACTTT. It specifies CASSLAGSSYNSPLHF.

Concerning this clonotype itself: A read error is possible here, since a much larger clone lies one base away. The chain is built from TRBV4-3 and TRBJ2-5; no firm D call. CDR1 LGHNA and CDR2 YSLEER come from the germline V gene. The length of the CDR3 is 19 residues. CDR3 bases: TGCGCCTGCAGCCAAGGGTTCAAAGGAACTCTCCAATATCAAGAGACCCAGTACTTC. The encoded protein is CACSQGFKGTLQYQETQYF.

This clonotype was seen a few times. The chain employs TRBV7-6 and TRBJ1-4; D may be TRBD1 (5 bases). Germline assignment: CDR1 SGHVS and CDR2 FNYEAQ. The V gene lost 5 bases and the J gene lost 4 bases, with 14 bases spanning the gap. This CDR3 region has 15 residues. Here the CDR3 reads CASSLRQQFNEKLFF. The CDR3 region has the DNA TGTGCCAGCAGCCTTCGACAGCAATTTAATGAAAAACTGTTTTTT.

This clonotype was counted ten times or more. This chain joins TRBV5-1 and TRBJ2-6; weak D call: TRBD1 (6 bases). Germline V lookup: CDR1 SGHRS, CDR2 YFSETQ. The germline V and J ends were trimmed by 4 bases and 0 bases, with 11 bases remaining between them. The CDR3 has 16 residues. The DNA of the CDR3 is TGCGCCAGCAGCACCGACAGGAACTCTGGGGCCAACGTCCTGACTTTC. Encoded protein: CASSTDRNSGANVLTF.

In its sample, this clonotype was seen many times. V usage is TRBV12-3 or TRBV12-4 and J usage is TRBJ1-4, with 8 bases lining up with TRBD1. CDR3 length: 13 amino acids. V was pared by 4 bases and J by 14 bases, with 9 bases of the junction left unmatched. The CDR3, as DNA: TGTGCCAGCAGTTCACAAGGACAGGGTTTGCTGTTTTTT. Protein sequence: CASSSQGQGLLFF.

This clonotype was seen ten or more times. This chain links TRBV6-5 with TRBJ2-3; no clear D gene. From germline, CDR1 is MNHEY and CDR2 SVGAGI. The V and J ends lost 1 base and 4 bases respectively, with 6 bases between them. The CDR3 covers 13 residues. The CDR3, as DNA: TGTGCCAGCAGTTACTTTTTTTCAGATACGCAGTATTTT. Translation gives CASSYFFSDTQYF.

The sample holds many counts of this clonotype. The chain carries TRBV2 and TRBJ1-2; a weak D match, TRBD1 (5 bases). CDR3 length equals 15 residues. The germline V gene has CDR1 SNHLY and CDR2 FYNNEI. V was pared by 2 bases and J by 7 bases, with 17 bases between. This CDR3 reads CASSEWGQGVGGYTF. The DNA for the CDR3 is TGTGCCAGCAGTGAATGGGGCCAGGGTGTTGGTGGCTACACCTTC.

V and J are TRBV4-1 and TRBJ2-2; tentatively, D is TRBD2 (6 bases). The germline gives CDR1 MGHRA, CDR2 YSYEKL. The CDR3 runs 18 residues. V was clipped by 2 bases and J by 3 bases, with 19 bases between them. CDR3: CASSQSWTAGPHTGELFF. Here the CDR3 DNA reads TGCGCCAGCAGCCAATCATGGACGGCGGGACCACACACCGGGGAGCTGTTTTTT.

In this sample, this clonotype turned up many times. One junction end disagrees with the germline gene, perhaps due to a read error. The V call is TRBV10-3, the J call TRBJ2-3, with no clear D. The CDR3 consists of 13 residues. Germline V lookup: CDR1 ENHRY, CDR2 SYGVKD. The CDR3: CAISEEVADTQYF. Here the CDR3 DNA reads TGTGCCATAAGTGAGGAAGTTGCAGATACGCAGTATTTT.

This clonotype showed up many times. The chain links TRBV20-1 to TRBJ2-3; 9 bases are shared with TRBD1. Germline loops: CDR1 DFQATT, CDR2 SNEGSKA (reference sequence). The CDR3 sequence is 15 residues long. Trimming took 0 bases from V and 4 from J; bases not matched to a gene: 5. The CDR3 sequence is CSARDPGTGSDTQYF. CDR3 DNA: TGCAGTGCTAGAGATCCCGGGACAGGGTCAGATACGCAGTATTTT.

A note on this clonotype: Sequence at one end of the junction differs from germline and may be a read error. The chain employs TRBV5-6 and TRBJ2-5; possibly TRBD1 for D (7 bases). Germline V gives CDR1 SGHDT, CDR2 YYEEEE. The CDR3 loop spans 15 amino acids. The CDR3 bases are TGTCCCAGCAGCTACGAGACAGGGAGGAAAGAGACCCAGTACTTC. Its protein is CPSSYETGRKETQYF.